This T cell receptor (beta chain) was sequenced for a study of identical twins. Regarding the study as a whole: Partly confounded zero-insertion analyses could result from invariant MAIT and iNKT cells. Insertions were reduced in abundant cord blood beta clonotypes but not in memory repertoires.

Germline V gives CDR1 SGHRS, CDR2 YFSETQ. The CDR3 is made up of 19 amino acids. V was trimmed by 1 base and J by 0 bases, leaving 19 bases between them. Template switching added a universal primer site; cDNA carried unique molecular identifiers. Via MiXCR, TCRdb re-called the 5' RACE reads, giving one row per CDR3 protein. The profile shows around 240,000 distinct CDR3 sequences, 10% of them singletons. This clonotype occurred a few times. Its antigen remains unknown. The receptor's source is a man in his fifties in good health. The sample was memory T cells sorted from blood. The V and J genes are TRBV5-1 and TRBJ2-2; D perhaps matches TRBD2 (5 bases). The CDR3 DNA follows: TGCGCCAGCAGCTTGTTTAGATTTGGGAGCACTTCGAACACCGGGGAGCTGTTTTTT. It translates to CASSLFRFGSTSNTGELFF.